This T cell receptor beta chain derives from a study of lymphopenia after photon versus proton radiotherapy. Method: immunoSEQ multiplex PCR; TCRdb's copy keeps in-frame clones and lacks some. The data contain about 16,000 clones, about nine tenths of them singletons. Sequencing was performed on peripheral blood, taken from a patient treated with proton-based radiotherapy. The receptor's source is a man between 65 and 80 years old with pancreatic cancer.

This CDR3 reads CASSAGTGGVEQYF. CDR3 in DNA: TGTGCCAGCAGTGCCGGGACAGGGGGCGTCGAGCAGTACTTC. This sequence joins TRBV2 and TRBJ2-7; 12 bases line up with TRBD1. V was pared by 4 bases and J by 6 bases, with 4 bases of the junction left unmatched. There are 14 residues in the CDR3. Germline CDR1 SNHLY, CDR2 FYNNEI. The full variable domain, rest sourced from reference TRBV2 and TRBJ2-7, is EPEVTQTPSHQVTQMGQEVILRCVPISNHLYFYWYRQILGQKVEFLVSFYNNEISEKSEIFDDQFSVERPDGSNFTLKIRSTKLEDSAMYFCASSAGTGGVEQYFGPGTRLTVT.